Detailed here is one T cell receptor (beta chain). This sample was included in a study of chemoradiotherapy in HPV16-positive cancers. Generated by immunoSEQ multiplex PCR, the TCRdb table keeps only in-frame clones and is missing some. Here the sample spans about 20,000 clones, over 75% being singletons. The sequenced sample was blood, obtained from a patient who underwent chemoradiotherapy. The receptor comes from a human donor with HPV-associated anogenital cancer.

CDR3 region: CASSLAVVSYNEQFF. The DNA of the CDR3 is TGCGCCAGCAGCTTGGCCGTAGTTTCCTACAATGAGCAGTTCTTC. The chain joins TRBV5-1 to TRBJ2-1; no definite D call. Trimming shortened V by 0 bases and J by 1 base, and 8 bases separated the two germline ends. The germline V gene has CDR1 SGHRS and CDR2 YFSETQ. The CDR3 has 15 amino acids.